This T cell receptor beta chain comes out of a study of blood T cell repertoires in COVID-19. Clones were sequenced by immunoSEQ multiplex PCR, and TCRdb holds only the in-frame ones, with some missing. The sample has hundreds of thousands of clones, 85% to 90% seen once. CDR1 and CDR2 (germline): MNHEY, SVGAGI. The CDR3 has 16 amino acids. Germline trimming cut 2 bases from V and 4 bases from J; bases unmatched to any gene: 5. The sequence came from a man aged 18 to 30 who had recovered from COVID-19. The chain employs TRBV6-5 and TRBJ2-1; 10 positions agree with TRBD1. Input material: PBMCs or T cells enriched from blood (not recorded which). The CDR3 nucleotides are TGTGCCAGCAGTTACAGGACAGGGGGAGGGTACAATGAGCAGTTCTTC. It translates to CASSYRTGGGYNEQFF.